Shown below are 11 T cell receptor beta chains from a single sample sequenced in a study of Graves' ophthalmopathy and Graves' hyperthyroidism. RNA served as the template for amplifying TCR beta CDR3 regions. RT-PCR with HTBI primers came first, then second-round multiplex PCR. TCRdb recomputed calls from the multiplex PCR reads with MiXCR, one row per CDR3 protein. The sample has roughly 610,000 distinct CDR3 sequences, about a fifth seen once; the top ten hold roughly 6.9%. Sequenced: peripheral blood. These receptors were collected from a woman between 18 and 29 years old with stable Graves' hyperthyroidism. Some clones in this sample may be carry-over from other donors' samples.

This clonotype was observed at least ten times. The chain has TRBV27 and TRBJ1-5; 11 bases align to TRBD1. The CDR3 has 17 residues. Trimming at V came to 2 bases and at J to 7 bases, leaving 10 bases not matched to a gene. Germline CDR1 reads MNHEY; CDR2 reads SMNVEV (reference sequence). Here the CDR3 DNA reads TGTGCCAGCAGTTTAGAACCCCCCAGGACAGGGGGCCAGCCCCAGCATTTT. This gives the protein CASSLEPPRTGGQPQHF.

This clonotype appeared many times. This chain uses TRBV6-5 with TRBJ2-7; TRBD1 matches 11 bases. Per germline, CDR1 MNHEY and CDR2 SVGAGI. Trimming cost V 7 bases and J 3 bases; bases outside gene matches: 8. The CDR3 consists of 15 residues. In DNA form, the CDR3 reads TGTGCCAGCACAAGAGGGACAGGGGGTTTCTACGAGCAGTACTTC. This codes for CASTRGTGGFYEQYF.

This clonotype was recorded many times. The rearrangement links TRBV6-2 or TRBV6-3 to TRBJ2-7; 11 bases align to TRBD2. This CDR3 comprises 16 residues. V shed 7 bases, J shed 6 bases, and the junction held 14 bases outside the gene matches. The germline V gene has CDR1 MNHEY and CDR2 SVGEGT. This chain's CDR3 is CASTDQTSGESSEQYF. CDR3 coding DNA: TGTGCCAGCACTGACCAGACTAGCGGGGAATCGTCCGAGCAGTACTTC.

This chain links TRBV15 with TRBJ2-5, with D unresolved. The V and J ends lost 0 bases and 5 bases respectively, with 7 bases between them. The CDR3 spans 13 residues. The germline V gene has CDR1 LNHNV and CDR2 YYDKDF (reference sequence). This CDR3 is CATSRDQLETQYF. CDR3 nucleotide sequence: TGTGCCACCAGCAGAGATCAGCTTGAGACCCAGTACTTC.

In this sample, this clonotype turned up many times. The chain is built from TRBV5-4 and TRBJ1-6; no clear D gene. Germline V gene sequence: CDR1 SGHNT, CDR2 YYREEE (reference sequence). Trimming removed 4 bases at V and 1 base at J, with 9 bases between. This CDR3 spans 15 amino acids. The CDR3 DNA is TGTGCCAGCAGCCGCACCGGTTCCTATAATTCACCCCTCCACTTT. Protein product: CASSRTGSYNSPLHF.

This chain joins TRBV6-5 and TRBJ1-5; unclear D gene. The CDR3 runs to 16 residues. The V end lost 2 bases, the J end lost 2 bases, and 13 bases lay between the germline ends. Per the germline V gene, CDR1 is MNHEY and CDR2 is SVGAGI. The CDR3 DNA reads as TGTGCCAGCAGTTACACGGGCATGCGGGGCAATCAGCCCCAGCATTTT. It translates to CASSYTGMRGNQPQHF.

This clonotype was counted at least ten times. V gene TRBV29-1 combines with J gene TRBJ1-2, with a tentative D call TRBD1 (5 bases). There are 14 residues in the CDR3. Germline V gene lookup returns CDR1 SQVTM and CDR2 ANQGSEA. V shed 6 bases and J shed 3 bases, with 17 bases lying between them. The CDR3 coding sequence is TGCAGCGTGCTGGGACGCCCGGGGTACTATGGCTACACCTTC. Translating it yields CSVLGRPGYYGYTF.

This clonotype was seen only a few times. The V call is TRBV4-1, the J call TRBJ2-5, with D perhaps matching TRBD1 (5 bases). This CDR3 is built from 15 residues. V lost 4 bases and J lost 1, with 13 bases in between. CDR1 and CDR2 (germline): MGHRA, YSYEKL. In nucleotides, the CDR3 is TGCGCCAGCAGCCCTACCGGAAGGGGCCAAGAGACCCAGTACTTC. Protein: CASSPTGRGQETQYF.

This clonotype came up a few times. The chain is built from TRBV27 and TRBJ2-5; D not certain. Trimming pared 1 base from V and 5 bases from J, leaving 11 bases between. Germline V lookup: CDR1 MNHEY, CDR2 SMNVEV (reference sequence). The CDR3 is 14 amino acids. The CDR3 nucleotides read TGTGCCAGCAGTTTATTTGCTAGTGGGGAGACCCAGTACTTC. Translation gives CASSLFASGETQYF.

This clonotype was recorded many times. The genes are TRBV11-2 and TRBJ2-2; the match to TRBD1 covers 7 bases. CDR1 and CDR2 from the germline V gene are SGHAT and FQNNGV. The V segment lost 4 bases and the J segment 0 bases; nucleotides outside the gene matches: 11. This CDR3 comprises 18 residues. CDR3 sequence reads: CASSSGVRGKANTGELFF. CDR3 coding DNA: TGTGCCAGCAGCTCCGGGGTCAGGGGGAAGGCGAACACCGGGGAGCTGTTTTTT. The complete variable domain, with remaining parts taken from reference TRBV11-2 and TRBJ2-2, reads EAGVAQSPRYKIIEKRQSVAFWCNPISGHATLYWYQQILGQGPKLLIQFQNNGVVDDSQLPKDRFSAERLKGVDSTLKIQPAKLEDSAVYLCASSSGVRGKANTGELFFGEGSRLTVL.

This clonotype was seen at least ten times. The J gene is TRBJ1-1, the V gene TRBV12-3 or TRBV12-4; no reliable D call. The CDR3 has 11 amino acids. The V end lost 5 bases, the J end lost 11 bases, and 12 bases lay between the germline ends. DNA for the CDR3: TGTGCCAGCAGTGAGGGTGCCGGGGCTTTCTTT. Translation gives CASSEGAGAFF.